This T cell receptor beta chain originates from a study of T cell responses to AZD1222 COVID-19 vaccine. Findings and caveats of the study: It should be noted that donors were predominantly white British and more often female, and clonal diversity was possibly underestimated. The study reported that nearly half of spike-specific TCRs target unmutated variant regions.

Details on this clone: Its target is unknown.

The CDR3 has 14 residues. Germline V gene sequence: CDR1 SGHVS, CDR2 FNYEAQ. V was pared by 2 bases and J by 1 base, with 8 bases between. The assay was immunoSEQ multiplex PCR, and TCRdb's table has in-frame clones only and misses some. The sample gives 130,000 or so clones, under 95% of which show up once; around 1.9% is in the top ten. The material sequenced was peripheral blood, taken on day 0 of AZD1222 vaccination. The TCR was taken from an adult in good health. The chain has TRBV7-6 and TRBJ1-1; no clear D gene. The CDR3 protein is CASSLLFQNTEAFF. CDR3 coding DNA: TGTGCCAGCAGCTTATTATTTCAGAACACTGAAGCTTTCTTT.